This section outlines one T cell receptor (beta chain) sequence together with its context. What it binds is unknown. This CDR3 contains 14 residues. The germline V gene has CDR1 SNHLY and CDR2 FYNNEI. V was clipped by 3 bases and J by 1 base, with 9 bases between them. It was second doses at about 4 or about 12 weeks that were pooled. Profiling relied on immunoSEQ multiplex PCR, and the TCRdb table lists in-frame clones only, not all of them. The sample has 150,000 or so clones; approximately 90% are singletons. This entry is derived from a study of T cell responses to AZD1222 COVID-19 vaccine. Study findings and constraints: Only after the peak T cell response were repertoires sampled.

The sequencing used peripheral blood, collected 28 days after the second AZD1222 dose. The TCR comes from an adult who received the AZD1222 COVID-19 vaccine. The chain combines TRBV2 with TRBJ1-1, with D uncertain. The CDR3 DNA follows: TGTGCCAGCAGTGACATCCTCCAGAACACTGAAGCTTTCTTT. Amino acids: CASSDILQNTEAFF.